This T cell receptor (beta chain) is drawn from a study of blood T cell repertoires in COVID-19. Study background: Collection of acute and convalescent COVID-19 samples took place in the United States, Italy and Spain.

CDR3 size: 17 residues. Per germline, CDR1 SGHDT and CDR2 YYEEEE. With V trimmed by 1 base and J by 0 bases, 6 bases remained unmatched. Per the original methods: Reference gene primer amplification gave estimated nucleated cell counts. Profiling relied on immunoSEQ multiplex PCR, and the TCRdb table lists in-frame clones only, not all of them. V and J calls and clone size come straight from that table; D and trimming were deduced from the DNA. In the table there are roughly 140,000 clones, about 85% of which are singletons. This clone was counted a single time. This rearrangement joins TRBV5-6 to TRBJ2-1; 8 bases match TRBD1. The sequenced sample was peripheral blood. This receptor was identified in a woman aged 55-70 years with COVID-19, enrolled during active disease. The CDR3 loop is CASSLTTGASSYNEQFF. CDR3 DNA: TGTGCCAGCAGCTTGACGACAGGGGCTAGCTCCTACAATGAGCAGTTCTTC.